This entry lists 8 T cell receptor beta chains sequenced from one sample in a study of T cell responses to AZD1222 COVID-19 vaccine. Assay: immunoSEQ multiplex PCR; the TCRdb copy retains only in-frame clones and omits some. The sample has 75,000 to 95,000 clones; 85% are singletons. Sequenced material: peripheral blood, taken 28 days after the second AZD1222 dose. These receptors were obtained from an adult who received the AZD1222 COVID-19 vaccine.

The genes are TRBV29-1 and TRBJ2-7; 9 bases fit TRBD1. This CDR3 has 14 residues. With V trimmed by 6 bases and J by 2 bases, 8 bases remained unmatched. Per the germline V gene, CDR1 is SQVTM and CDR2 is ANQGSEA. CDR3 DNA sequence: TGCAGCGTAGCCGGGACAGGGATTACCTACGAGCAGTACTTC. It yields the protein CSVAGTGITYEQYF.

The chain carries TRBV18 and TRBJ2-2, with a possible D match to TRBD2 (6 bases). Trimming pared 5 bases from V and 5 bases from J, leaving 21 bases between. CDR1 and CDR2 from the germline V gene are KGHSH and LQKENI. CDR3 length equals 17 residues. The CDR3 bases are TGTGCCAGCTCAGCGCTGCCGGGAGAGCCGGGGACCGGGGAGCTGTTTTTT. It specifies CASSALPGEPGTGELFF.

This clone came up a few times. The chain combines TRBV27 with TRBJ2-3; 10 bases map to TRBD2. This CDR3 region has 15 residues. CDR1 MNHEY and CDR2 SMNVEV come from the germline V gene (reference sequence). The junction had 1 base not matched to a gene; V was cut back by 2 bases and J by 2 bases. Written as DNA, the CDR3 is TGTGCCAGCAGTTTACTAGCGGGGGTCACAGATACGCAGTATTTT. This encodes CASSLLAGVTDTQYF.

This chain joins TRBV9 and TRBJ1-6; possible D gene TRBD1, 6 bases. The length of the CDR3 is 15 residues. Trimming left V 0 bases short and J 6 bases short, with 10 bases between. Looked up from germline, CDR1 is SGDLS and CDR2 is YYNGEE. The CDR3 coding sequence is TGTGCCAGCAGCGTAGGGACAGTGACTAATTCACCCCTCCACTTT. It yields the protein CASSVGTVTNSPLHF. The full variable domain, completed using reference TRBV9 and TRBJ1-6, is DSGVTQTPKHLITATGQRVTLRCSPRSGDLSVYWYQQSLDQGLQFLIQYYNGEERAKGNILERFSAQQFPDLHSELNLSSLELGDSALYFCASSVGTVTNSPLHFGNGTRLTVT.

In its sample, this clone was seen once. CDR3 protein: CASSLEGSGYEQYF. The DNA of the CDR3 is TGTGCCAGCAGTTTAGAGGGGAGCGGCTACGAGCAGTACTTC. The V call is TRBV28, the J call TRBJ2-7; D is perhaps TRBD1 or TRBD2 (5 bases each). V was trimmed by 2 bases and J by 3 bases, leaving 11 bases between them. The V gene's germline CDR1 is MDHEN and CDR2 SYDVKM. CDR3 length: 14 residues.

This chain uses TRBV3-1 (or the pseudogene TRBV3-2) with TRBJ2-1, with D possibly TRBD2 on 6 matching bases. This CDR3 contains 19 residues. Trimming stripped 4 bases from V and 7 bases from J, with 29 bases between. Germline values: CDR1 LGHDT, CDR2 YNNKEL (reference sequence). CDR3: CASSLKGIAATARRNEQFF. The CDR3 region has the DNA TGTGCCAGCAGCCTAAAGGGTATAGCGGCAACTGCCCGTAGGAATGAGCAGTTCTTC.

This clone has just a few counts. V is TRBV2 and J is TRBJ2-7; TRBD1 might be the D (5 bases). CDR3 length equals 14 residues. Germline V lookup: CDR1 SNHLY, CDR2 FYNNEI. Trimming removed 4 bases from V and 4 bases from J, with 14 bases in between. Written as DNA, the CDR3 is TGTGCCAGCAGTGTCCTGGCAGGGTTGTACGAGCAGTACTTC. Translated: CASSVLAGLYEQYF.

V and J are TRBV27 and TRBJ1-1; no clear D gene. In germline, CDR1 is MNHEY, CDR2 SMNVEV (reference sequence). V lost 2 bases, J lost 1 base, and 8 bases lay in between. This CDR3 comprises 14 residues. CDR3: CASSLSTANTEAFF. In DNA form, the CDR3 reads TGTGCCAGCAGTTTAAGTACAGCGAACACTGAAGCTTTCTTT.